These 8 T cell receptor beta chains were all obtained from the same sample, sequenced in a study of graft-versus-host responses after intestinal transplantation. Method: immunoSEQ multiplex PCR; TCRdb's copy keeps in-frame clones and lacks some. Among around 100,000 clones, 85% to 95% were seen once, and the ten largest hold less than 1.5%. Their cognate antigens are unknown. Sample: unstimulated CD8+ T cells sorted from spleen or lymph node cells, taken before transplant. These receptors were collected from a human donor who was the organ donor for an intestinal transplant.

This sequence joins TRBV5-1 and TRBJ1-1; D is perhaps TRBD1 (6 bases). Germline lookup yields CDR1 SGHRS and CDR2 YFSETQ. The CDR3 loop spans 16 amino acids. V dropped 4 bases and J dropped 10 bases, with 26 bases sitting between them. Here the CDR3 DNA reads TGCGCCAGCAGCCCTGGACAGATTTTAAGCACGACGGGAGCTTTCTTT. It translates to CASSPGQILSTTGAFF.

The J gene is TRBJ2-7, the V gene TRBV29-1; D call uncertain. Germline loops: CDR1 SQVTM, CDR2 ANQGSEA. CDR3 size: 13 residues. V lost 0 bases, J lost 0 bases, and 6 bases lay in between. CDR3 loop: CSVEDQHSYEQYF. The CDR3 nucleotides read TGCAGCGTTGAAGACCAGCACTCCTACGAGCAGTACTTC.

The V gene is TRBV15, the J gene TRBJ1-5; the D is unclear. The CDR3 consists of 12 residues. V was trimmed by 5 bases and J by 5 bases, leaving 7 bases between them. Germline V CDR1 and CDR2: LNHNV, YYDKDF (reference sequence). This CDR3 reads CATSGRHQPQHF. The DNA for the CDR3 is TGTGCCACCAGCGGACGTCATCAGCCCCAGCATTTT.

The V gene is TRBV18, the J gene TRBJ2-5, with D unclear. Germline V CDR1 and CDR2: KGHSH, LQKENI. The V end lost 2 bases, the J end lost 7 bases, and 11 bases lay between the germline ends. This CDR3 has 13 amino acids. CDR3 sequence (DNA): TGTGCCAGCTCACCAGTCAGAACACGGACCCAGTACTTC. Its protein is CASSPVRTRTQYF.

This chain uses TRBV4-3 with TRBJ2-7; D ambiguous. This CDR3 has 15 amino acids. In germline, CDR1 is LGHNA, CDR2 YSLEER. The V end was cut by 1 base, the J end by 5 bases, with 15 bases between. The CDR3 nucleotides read TGCGCCAGCAGCCAAGTCCTTGGCAGTTTCGACGAGCAGTACTTC. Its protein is CASSQVLGSFDEQYF.

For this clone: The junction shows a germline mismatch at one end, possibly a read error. The CDR3 DNA reads as TGCGCCAGCAGCTTGGCAGACTCCTACAGTGAGCAGTTCTTC. Translated: CASSLADSYSEQFF. The rearrangement joins TRBV5-1 to TRBJ2-1; no definite D call. The CDR3 is made up of 14 amino acids. Germline V gene lookup returns CDR1 SGHRS and CDR2 YFSETQ. Looking up the rest from reference TRBV5-1 and TRBJ2-1 gives the full variable domain: KAGVTQTPRYLIKTRGQQVTLSCSPISGHRSVSWYQQTPGQGLQFLFEYFSETQRNKGNFPGRFSGRQFSNSRSEMNVSTLELGDSALYLCASSLADSYSEQFFGPGTRLTVL.

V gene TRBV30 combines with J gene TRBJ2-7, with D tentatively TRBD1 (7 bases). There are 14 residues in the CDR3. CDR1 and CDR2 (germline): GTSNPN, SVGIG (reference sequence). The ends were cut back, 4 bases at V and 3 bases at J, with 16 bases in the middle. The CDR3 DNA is TGTGCCTGGACGGGCGGGGACAGCAACTACGAGCAGTACTTC. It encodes CAWTGGDSNYEQYF.

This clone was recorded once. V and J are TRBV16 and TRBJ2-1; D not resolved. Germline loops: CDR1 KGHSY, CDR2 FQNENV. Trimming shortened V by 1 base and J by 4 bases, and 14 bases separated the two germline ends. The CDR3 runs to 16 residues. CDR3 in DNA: TGTGCCAGCAGCCAATTTTTGACTCCCCCTTACAATGAGCAGTTCTTC. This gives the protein CASSQFLTPPYNEQFF.